This T cell receptor beta chain originates from a study of shared clonotypes between healthy human individuals. From germline, CDR1 is LGHNA and CDR2 YNFKEQ. The ends were cut back, 0 bases at V and 7 bases at J, with 13 bases in the middle. The CDR3 length is 15 residues. Clones were read by immunoSEQ multiplex PCR, and TCRdb kept only the in-frame ones, dropping some. The sample gives fewer than 2.5 million clones, over 85% of which show up once; 0.36% is in the top ten. The chain carries TRBV4-2 and TRBJ1-3; weak D call: TRBD1 (6 bases). This TCR derives from a man between 18 and 35 years old in good health. Some clones in this sample may be carry-over from other donors' samples. Sequencing used naive CD4+ T cells from PBMCs. Subset specified: CD45RA+ positively selected. In DNA, the CDR3 is TGTGCCAGCAGCCAAGATCAGAGGCAGGGGAACACCATATATTTT. Translated, it gives CASSQDQRQGNTIYF.